Sequencing of this TCR beta chain was carried out in a study of shared clonotypes between healthy human individuals. The CDR3 is 14 residues long. V lost 5 bases to trimming and J lost 5 bases; unmatched junction nucleotides: 8. Germline CDR1 and CDR2: MGHRA and YSYEKL. Measured with immunoSEQ multiplex PCR; TCRdb has only the in-frame clones, and not every one. The table lists under 2.5 million clones, less than 95% of them singletons, with around 0.4% in the top ten. The chain couples TRBV4-1 to TRBJ2-5; 7 bases are a match to TRBD2. Sequenced sample: naive CD4+ T cells from PBMCs. Subset described: CD45RA+ positively selected. This clonotype was sampled from a man in his late teens or twenties in good health. Some clones in this sample may be carry-over from other donors' samples. The CDR3 DNA reads as TGCGCCAGCAGCGTACTACCGGGGGGTGAGACCCAGTACTTC. Protein: CASSVLPGGETQYF.